The T cell receptor (beta chain) under discussion was sequenced for a study of blood T cells in healthy people across ages. Isolation yielded PBMCs, at least 6.5 million per sample, in every case. Trimming shortened V by 5 bases and J by 9 bases, and 17 bases separated the two germline ends. The CDR3 runs to 13 residues. CDR1 is SEHNR and CDR2 is FQNEAQ in the germline V gene (reference sequence). The authors ran a second PCR of 7 to 11 cycles using a sample-barcoded 5' primer and a J-beta primer mix. TCRdb itself ran the 5' RACE reads through MiXCR, one entry per CDR3 protein. The table records fewer than 900,000 distinct CDR3 sequences, approximately 39% of them present only once.

The rearrangement links TRBV7-9 to TRBJ2-7, with D unresolved. The sequenced sample consisted of blood. This clonotype was sampled from a woman in her sixties in good health. The CDR3 reads CASSPSLHPGQYF. In DNA, the CDR3 is TGTGCCAGCAGCCCCTCACTACACCCCGGGCAGTACTTC. The entire variable domain, with the rest obtained from reference TRBV7-9 and TRBJ2-7, is as follows: DTGVSQNPRHKITKRGQNVTFRCDPISEHNRLYWYRQTLGQGPEFLTYFQNEAQLEKSRLLSDRFSAERPKGSFSTLEIQRTEQGDSAMYLCASSPSLHPGQYFGPGTRLTVT.